Shown below are 2 T cell receptor beta chains from a single sample sequenced in a study of blood T cells in healthy people across ages. Together with a sample-barcoded 5' primer, a J-beta primer mix was included in a second PCR lasting about 7 to 12 cycles. Using its own MiXCR run on the 5' RACE reads, TCRdb lists one record per CDR3 protein. The table includes about 1.5 million distinct CDR3 sequences, approximately 39% detected once. Sequences were obtained from blood. The receptors here all came from a young woman in good health.

The V and J genes are TRBV14 and TRBJ2-5; unclear D gene. The DNA end lines up better with TRBJ2-7; the J call may be wrong. The CDR3 is 14 residues long. CDR1 is SGHDN, CDR2 FVKESK, per germline. Here the CDR3 DNA reads TGTGCCAGCAGCCAAGGCACGAGGATTAACGAGCAGTACTTC. It yields the protein CASSQGTRINEQYF.

The chain uses TRBV10-1 and TRBJ2-7; 8 bases fit TRBD1. The V and J ends lost 3 bases and 4 bases, in that order; junction bases with no gene match: 5. The CDR3 has 14 amino acids. Germline V CDR1 and CDR2: WNHNN, SYGVQD (reference sequence). The CDR3 nucleotides are TGCGCCAGCAGTGACACAGGGGGTGCGTACGAGCAGTACTTC. It translates to CASSDTGGAYEQYF.